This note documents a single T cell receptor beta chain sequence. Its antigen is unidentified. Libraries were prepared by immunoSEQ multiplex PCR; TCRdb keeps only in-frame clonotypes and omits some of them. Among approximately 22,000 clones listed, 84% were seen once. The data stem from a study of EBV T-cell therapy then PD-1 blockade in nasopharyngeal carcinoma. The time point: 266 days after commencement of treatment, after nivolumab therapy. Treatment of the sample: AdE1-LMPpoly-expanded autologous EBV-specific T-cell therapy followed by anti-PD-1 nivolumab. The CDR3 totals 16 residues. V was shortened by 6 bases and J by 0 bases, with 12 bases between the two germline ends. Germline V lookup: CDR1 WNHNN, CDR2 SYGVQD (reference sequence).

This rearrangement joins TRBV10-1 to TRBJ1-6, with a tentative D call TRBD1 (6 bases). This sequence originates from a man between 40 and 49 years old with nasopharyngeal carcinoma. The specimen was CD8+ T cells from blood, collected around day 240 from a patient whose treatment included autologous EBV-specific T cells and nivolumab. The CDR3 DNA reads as TGCGCCAGCAGGGGAGTGGACAGCTCCTATAATTCACCCCTCCACTTT. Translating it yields CASRGVDSSYNSPLHF.